The 19 T cell receptor beta chains in this list originate from one sample, sequenced in a study of T cells in narcolepsy. Method: immunoSEQ multiplex PCR; TCRdb's copy keeps in-frame clones and lacks some. This table holds roughly 34,000 clones, 84% found once. Sequenced material: CD45RA- memory CD4+ T cells from PBMCs. The receptors stem from a human donor with narcolepsy.

The rearrangement uses TRBV19 and TRBJ1-4; 10 positions match TRBD1. The CDR3 is 15 amino acids. The germline gives CDR1 LNHDA, CDR2 SQIVND (reference sequence). After removal of 4 bases from V and 8 bases from J, the junction contained 7 bases not matched to a gene. The CDR3 sequence is CASSNTGTGVEKLFF. The CDR3 bases are TGTGCCAGTAGTAACACCGGGACAGGGGTGGAAAAACTGTTTTTT.

This chain connects TRBV14 to TRBJ1-2, with 9 positions matching TRBD1. Losses at the gene ends were 3 bases for V and 4 bases for J; bases not matched to a gene: 6. From germline, CDR1 is SGHDN and CDR2 FVKESK. The CDR3 loop spans 15 amino acids. CDR3 residues: CASSQRTGASYGYTF. CDR3 coding DNA: TGTGCCAGCAGCCAGCGGACAGGGGCGAGCTATGGCTACACCTTC.

This clone has just one count. The chain employs TRBV6-6 and TRBJ1-4; D ambiguous. Trimming cost V 9 bases and J 5 bases, with 7 bases left between them. Germline-derived CDR1 and CDR2 are MNHNY and SVGAGI (reference sequence). CDR3 length equals 11 residues. Written as DNA, the CDR3 is TGTGCCAGACTGCTAAATGAAAAACTGTTTTTT. Protein product: CARLLNEKLFF.

This chain connects TRBV7-9 to TRBJ1-4; a weak D match, TRBD1 (5 bases). V was shortened by 5 bases and J by 3 bases, with 10 bases between the two germline ends. Germline assignment: CDR1 SEHNR and CDR2 FQNEAQ (reference sequence). CDR3 size: 14 residues. The CDR3 coding sequence is TGTGCCAGCAGCCTTCGGGGCCCTAATGAAAAACTGTTTTTT. The encoded protein is CASSLRGPNEKLFF.

The rearrangement uses TRBV28 and TRBJ1-1; TRBD1 is a possible D gene (5 bases). With 5 bases removed from V and 1 base from J, the gap between germline ends came to 11 bases. Germline CDR1 reads MDHEN; CDR2 reads SYDVKM. The CDR3 is made up of 14 amino acids. The CDR3 reads CASSPSTGNTEAFF. The CDR3, as DNA: TGTGCCAGCAGTCCATCAACAGGGAACACTGAAGCTTTCTTT.

The chain combines TRBV5-1 with TRBJ2-5; D not certain. This CDR3 spans 10 amino acids. The germline V gene has CDR1 SGHRS and CDR2 YFSETQ. Trimming shortened V by 4 bases and J by 5 bases, and 3 bases separated the two germline ends. The CDR3 bases are TGCGCCAGCAGCGGGGAGACCCAGTACTTC. Translation gives CASSGETQYF.

This chain connects TRBV7-3 to TRBJ1-1, with D uncertain. Trimming cost V 0 bases and J 0 bases, with 2 bases left between them. CDR1 and CDR2 from the germline V gene are SGHTA and FQGTGA. The CDR3 runs to 13 residues. The CDR3 sequence: CASSLTMNTEAFF. The CDR3 bases are TGTGCCAGCAGCTTAACAATGAACACTGAAGCTTTCTTT.

The rearrangement uses TRBV5-6 and TRBJ1-6; no clear D gene. Between the trimmed V and J ends, which lost 1 base and 8 bases, there was a span of 7 bases. Germline V gene data show CDR1 as SGHDT and CDR2 as YYEEEE. The CDR3 is made up of 13 amino acids. CDR3 coding DNA: TGTGCCAGCAGCTTGATGGTGGATTCACCCCTCCACTTT. It yields the protein CASSLMVDSPLHF.

The chain has TRBV7-6 and TRBJ2-5, with D unclear. V lost 2 bases to trimming and J lost 0 bases, with 7 bases between them. CDR3 length: 14 residues. Per germline, CDR1 SGHVS and CDR2 FNYEAQ. For the CDR3, the DNA is TGTGCCAGCAGCTTAATTTCGTACCAAGAGACCCAGTACTTC. Protein: CASSLISYQETQYF.

The chain has TRBV30 and TRBJ1-6; a weak D match, TRBD1 (5 bases). CDR1 GTSNPN and CDR2 SVGIG come from the germline V gene (reference sequence). The CDR3 spans 15 residues. V gave up 7 bases and J gave up 7 bases, with 20 bases separating them. The CDR3 coding sequence is TGTGCCTCTCTTCCCGGGGGACTCATAAATTCACCCCTCCACTTT. Translated: CASLPGGLINSPLHF.

The chain combines TRBV19 with TRBJ1-2; no reliable D call. Germline assignment: CDR1 LNHDA and CDR2 SQIVND (reference sequence). The CDR3 spans 14 residues. The V end lost 4 bases, the J end lost 7 bases, and 16 bases lay between the germline ends. CDR3: CASSTQVFLGGYTF. CDR3 DNA: TGTGCCAGTAGTACCCAGGTATTTTTGGGTGGCTACACCTTC.

Only a few counts were recorded for this clone. The chain carries TRBV7-3 and TRBJ1-1, with D hard to call. Trimming shortened V by 4 bases and J by 5 bases, and 14 bases separated the two germline ends. Germline CDR1 is SGHTA and CDR2 is FQGTGA. This CDR3 is built from 14 residues. In nucleotides, the CDR3 is TGTGCCAGCAGCTCAACACGGCCGGGTACTGAAGCTTTCTTT. It specifies CASSSTRPGTEAFF.

The chain is built from TRBV6-1 and TRBJ1-1, with TRBD1 matching 7 bases. The V gene's germline CDR1 is MNHNS and CDR2 SASEGT. This CDR3 spans 16 amino acids. Trimming removed 4 bases from V and 4 bases from J; junction bases left unmatched: 12. The CDR3 nucleotides read TGTGCCAGCAGTGCCATTATAGGGCAGGGGGGCACTGAAGCTTTCTTT. Translated: CASSAIIGQGGTEAFF.

The chain couples TRBV7-3 to TRBJ2-6; TRBD1 or TRBD2 may be the D gene (6 bases each). CDR3 length: 18 residues. Germline CDR1 and CDR2: SGHTA and FQGTGA. V was pared by 0 bases and J by 0 bases, with 12 bases between. CDR3 sequence: CASSLTGGPNSGANVLTF. The CDR3 nucleotides are TGTGCCAGCAGCTTAACTGGGGGGCCGAACTCTGGGGCCAACGTCCTGACTTTC.

The chain links TRBV11-3 to TRBJ1-1; tentatively, D is TRBD1 (6 bases). The V gene's germline CDR1 is SGHNT and CDR2 YENEEA. Trimming removed 1 base at V and 4 bases at J, with 19 bases between. The CDR3 sequence is 17 residues long. The CDR3 sequence is CASSLGGLGGRGTEAFF. Here the CDR3 DNA reads TGTGCCAGCAGCTTAGGGGGACTAGGGGGGCGCGGCACTGAAGCTTTCTTT. The complete variable domain, with remaining parts taken from reference TRBV11-3 and TRBJ1-1, reads EAGVVQSPRYKIIEKKQPVAFWCNPISGHNTLYWYLQNLGQGPELLIRYENEEAVDDSQLPKDRFSAERLKGVDSTLKIQPAELGDSAVYLCASSLGGLGGRGTEAFFGQGTRLTVV.

This chain joins TRBV5-6 and TRBJ2-2; 7 positions agree with TRBD1. This CDR3 has 14 amino acids. The germline V gene encodes CDR1 SGHDT and CDR2 YYEEEE. Trimming at V came to 2 bases and at J to 7 bases, leaving 5 bases not matched to a gene. CDR3 nucleotide sequence: TGTGCCAGCAGCTTAGGGACAGCCCACGGGGAGCTGTTTTTT. Translation gives CASSLGTAHGELFF. Supplemented by reference TRBV5-6 and TRBJ2-2, the full variable domain reads DAGVTQSPTHLIKTRGQQVTLRCSPKSGHDTVSWYQQALGQGPQFIFQYYEEEERQRGNFPDRFSGHQFPNYSSELNVNALLLGDSALYLCASSLGTAHGELFFGEGSRLTVL.

This rearrangement joins TRBV2 to TRBJ2-3, with unresolved D. The V gene's germline CDR1 is SNHLY and CDR2 FYNNEI. V was pared by 2 bases and J by 4 bases, with 4 bases between. This CDR3 has 12 amino acids. CDR3 in DNA: TGTGCCAGCAGTGAAAACCCAGATACGCAGTATTTT. Its translation: CASSENPDTQYF.

The count of this clone is one. The chain has TRBV6-1 and TRBJ1-2; no reliable D call. With 8 bases removed from V and 8 bases from J, the gap between germline ends came to 15 bases. This CDR3 contains 12 residues. Germline loops: CDR1 MNHNS, CDR2 SASEGT. The CDR3, as DNA: TGTGCCAGCCCAGCCGGTGGGGAAGGCTACACCTTC. Translation: CASPAGGEGYTF.

In its sample, this clone was seen once. V and J are TRBV28 and TRBJ1-2; possible D gene TRBD1, 6 bases. The CDR3 loop spans 16 amino acids. Trimming stripped 5 bases from V and 9 bases from J, with 25 bases between. The germline V gene has CDR1 MDHEN and CDR2 SYDVKM. The CDR3, as DNA: TGTGCCAGCAGTAGAACAGGGAGGAGTGAAGTTGGACGCTACACCTTC. Its translation is CASSRTGRSEVGRYTF.